These 24 T cell receptor beta chains were all obtained from the same sample, sequenced in a study of tumor and adjacent non-tumor tissue in lung cancer. Three rounds of nested PCR, following a modified ARM-PCR protocol, produced the TCRbeta library. TCRdb processed the multiplex PCR reads anew with MiXCR; each CDR3 protein has one entry. The sample contains just over 200,000 distinct CDR3 sequences, 71% of which appear only once. This sample's RNA came from whole unsorted tissue. Specimen: lung tumor tissue. The receptors derive from a man in his fifties or sixties with non-small cell lung cancer.

With respect to this clonotype: This could be a read error, since a much larger clone is one nucleotide away. V and J are TRBV4-3 and TRBJ2-7; 7 bases agree with TRBD1. With 1 base clipped from V and 2 bases from J, the junction kept 5 bases outside the gene matches. In germline, CDR1 is LGHNA, CDR2 YSLEER. CDR3 length: 15 amino acids. For the CDR3, the DNA is TGCGCCAGCAGCCAAGTCGACAGGGTGCCCTACGAGCAGTACTTC. Translation: CASSQVDRVPYEQYF.

To note about this clonotype: A read error may explain this, as a much larger clone is one base away. This chain links TRBV11-3 with TRBJ1-1, with unresolved D. The germline CDR1 and CDR2 sequences are SGHNT and YENEEA. This CDR3 has 13 amino acids. In DNA form, the CDR3 reads TGTGCCAGCAGCTTCGGTCTGAACACTGGAGCTTTCTTT. Its protein product is CASSFGLNTGAFF.

A word on this clonotype: Possible read error: a much larger clone is one base away. V and J are TRBV30 and TRBJ1-2, with D perhaps matching TRBD1 (6 bases). The CDR3 has 12 residues. Per germline, CDR1 GTSNPN and CDR2 SVGIG (reference sequence). CDR3 in DNA: TGTGCCTGGAGAGGGGGGGGTCTTGACTACATCTTC. It specifies CAWRGGGLDYIF.

On this clonotype: At one end, the junction sequence differs from germline, possibly due to a read error. V usage is TRBV11-2 and J usage is TRBJ2-5, with unresolved D. CDR1 SGHAT and CDR2 FQNNGV come from the germline V gene. The CDR3 has 13 amino acids. The CDR3 here is CGSSSSWEEIQYF. Written as DNA, the CDR3 is TGTGGCAGCAGCTCTTCATGGGAAGAGATCCAGTACTTC.

The rearrangement uses TRBV20-1 and TRBJ1-4; D not certain. V gave up 7 bases and J gave up 4 bases, with 19 bases separating them. In germline, CDR1 is DFQATT, CDR2 SNEGSKA (reference sequence). The CDR3 has 15 amino acids. The CDR3 loop is CSVIKTETVNEKLFF. The CDR3, as DNA: TGCAGTGTTATCAAGACCGAGACGGTTAATGAAAAACTGTTTTTT.

The gene calls are TRBV6-6 and TRBJ2-5, with TRBD2 matching over 8 bases. Germline V gene lookup returns CDR1 MNHNY and CDR2 SVGAGI (reference sequence). This CDR3 has 17 residues. V shed 0 bases, J shed 4 bases, and the junction held 10 bases outside the gene matches. CDR3 DNA sequence: TGTGCCAGCAGTTACTCGAGTAACGGGAGGGCCAGAGAGACCCAGTACTTC. Its translation: CASSYSSNGRARETQYF.

As concerns this clonotype: The junction does not match germline at one end; this may be a read error. CDR3 nucleotide sequence: TGTGCCAGCCGGAGGACTAGCGACACAGATACGCAATATTTT. Translation: CASRRTSDTDTQYF. The chain uses TRBV7-9 and TRBJ2-3; 9 positions agree with TRBD2. The length of the CDR3 is 14 residues. From germline, CDR1 is SEHNR and CDR2 FQNEAQ (reference sequence).

Concerning this clonotype: One end of the junction is discordant with germline, which a read error may explain. This chain links TRBV12-3 or TRBV12-4 with TRBJ1-5, with a tentative D call TRBD1 (5 bases). This CDR3 is built from 17 residues. The chain's CDR3 is CARSFSGHGGVNQPQHF. CDR3 bases: TGTGCCCGCAGTTTCTCCGGGCACGGGGGGGTGAATCAGCCCCAGCATTTT.

This clonotype has just one count. The junction departs from germline at one end; a sequencing error may be responsible. The V and J genes are TRBV11-3 and TRBJ2-3, with 7 bases aligning to TRBD1. In germline, CDR1 is SGHNT, CDR2 YENEEA. The CDR3 has 15 residues. The CDR3 DNA reads as TGTGCCAGCAGCCGGCGACAGGGTGGAACAGATACACAGTATTTT. Translation: CASSRRQGGTDTQYF.

As for this clonotype: At one of its ends the junction is not consistent with the germline gene, which may arise from a read error. CDR3 in amino acids: CASSGREATDTQYF. CDR3 DNA: TGCGCCAGCAGTGGGCGGGAGGCCACAGATACACAGTATTTT. The chain uses TRBV4-1 and TRBJ2-3, with 8 bases matching TRBD2. The CDR3 sequence is 14 residues long. Per the germline V gene, CDR1 is MGHRA and CDR2 is YSYEKL.

This clonotype has a single count. One end of the junction does not line up with germline, which may come from a read error. The CDR3 protein is CASSWRGLGNSIYF. CDR3 bases: TGTGCCAGCAGTTGGAGGGGGCTCGGAAACTCCATATATTTT. The chain couples TRBV12-3 or TRBV12-4 to TRBJ1-3; 7 bases map to TRBD1. This CDR3 region has 14 residues.

Points on this clonotype: This could be a read error, since a much larger clone is one nucleotide away. This chain joins TRBV4-2 and TRBJ1-6; 7 nucleotides agree with TRBD1. Germline CDR1 LGHNA, CDR2 YNFKEQ. This CDR3 is built from 15 residues. The CDR3 loop reads CASGQVGQQNSPLHF. CDR3 DNA: TGTGCCAGCGGCCAGGTGGGACAGCAAAATTCACCCCTCCACTTT.

This rearrangement joins TRBV28 to TRBJ2-3; D is possibly TRBD2 (5 bases). The CDR3 has 16 amino acids. V was shortened by 2 bases and J by 0 bases, with 12 bases between the two germline ends. Germline V CDR1 and CDR2: MDHEN, SYDVKM. The DNA for the CDR3 is TGTGCCAGCAGTTTAATAGGGAGTCTTAGCACAGATACGCAGTATTTT. As protein: CASSLIGSLSTDTQYF.

On this clonotype itself: A much larger clone differs by one base, so this may be a read error. The chain joins TRBV28 to TRBJ1-5; no reliable D call. CDR1 and CDR2 from the germline V gene are MDHEN and SYDVKM. The length of the CDR3 is 11 residues. CDR3 in DNA: TGTGCCAGCAGTTCCACGAGGCCCCAGCGTTTT. Translation gives CASSSTRPQRF. The whole variable domain, filled in from reference TRBV28 and TRBJ1-5, reads DVKVTQSSRYLVKRTGEKVFLECVQDMDHENMFWYRQDPGLGLRLIYFSYDVKMKEKGDIPEGYSVSREKKERFSLILESASTNQTSMYLCASSSTRPQRFGDGTRLSIL.

This clonotype was seen more than once but under ten times. The J gene is TRBJ2-2, the V gene TRBV6-5, with 14 bases lining up with TRBD2. The CDR3 spans 16 residues. V lost 6 bases to trimming and J lost 2 bases; unmatched junction nucleotides: 2. Germline V gene sequence: CDR1 MNHEY, CDR2 SVGAGI. As DNA, the CDR3 is TGTGCCAGCAGGGGGACTAGCGGGAGTAACACCGGGGAGCTGTTTTTT. It yields the protein CASRGTSGSNTGELFF.

The V gene is TRBV28, the J gene TRBJ2-7; 9 bases align to TRBD2. From germline, CDR1 is MDHEN and CDR2 SYDVKM. The CDR3 length is 16 residues. CDR3 residues: CTSSPRFGRGGREQYF. For the CDR3, the DNA is TGTACTAGCAGTCCCCGGTTTGGGCGGGGGGGCAGGGAGCAGTACTTC.

This clonotype was detected only once. V gene TRBV20-1 combines with J gene TRBJ1-1, with TRBD1 matching 7 bases. The junction had 8 bases not matched to a gene; V was cut back by 6 bases and J by 4 bases. The germline CDR1 and CDR2 sequences are DFQATT and SNEGSKA (reference sequence). The CDR3 spans 13 residues. Here the CDR3 DNA reads TGCAGTGCCACGACAGGGATTGTCACTGAAGCTTTCTTT. Residues: CSATTGIVTEAFF.

Turning to this clonotype: A read error may explain this, as a much larger clone is one base away. The J gene is TRBJ2-7, the V gene TRBV6-1; tentative D call: TRBD2 (6 bases). CDR3 length: 17 amino acids. The germline V and J ends were trimmed by 0 bases and 0 bases, with 15 bases remaining between them. Per the germline V gene, CDR1 is MNHNS and CDR2 is SASEGT. The CDR3, as DNA: TGTGCCAGCAGTGAAGCTAGCGGAGGGGCGAACTCCTACGAGCAGTACTTC. Amino acids: CASSEASGGANSYEQYF.

Of note for this clonotype: Its ends do not fully match the called genes, so a read error is possible. The gene calls are TRBV11-3 and TRBJ1-1; D is unclear. The CDR3 covers 18 residues. CDR1 is SGHNT, CDR2 YENEEA, per germline. CDR3 residues: CTSSLDGLVGQTNTEAFF. In DNA form, the CDR3 reads TGTACCAGCAGCTTAGATGGGCTTGTCGGGCAGACGAACACTGAAGCTTTCTTT.

On this clonotype itself: One end of the junction is discordant with germline, which a read error may explain. The chain couples TRBV11-2 to TRBJ2-5, with 8 bases lining up with TRBD2. The V gene's germline CDR1 is SGHAT and CDR2 FQNNGV. The CDR3 runs to 15 residues. The chain's CDR3 is CACRPRTSRVMTQYF. The CDR3 DNA reads TGTGCCTGCAGACCGAGGACTAGCCGTGTCATGACCCAGTACTTC.

Notes on this clonotype: Mismatch with germline at one junction end may stem from a read error. V and J are TRBV6-1 and TRBJ1-6; possible D gene TRBD1, 6 bases. This CDR3 has 14 amino acids. CDR1 and CDR2 (germline): MNHNS, SASEGT. Here the CDR3 DNA reads TGTACCAGCAGGGGTAGGGGACAAACTCAACCCCTCCACTTT. This encodes CTSRGRGQTQPLHF.

On this clonotype itself: This may be a read error: a much more frequent sequence differs by one nucleotide. The V call is TRBV20-1, the J call TRBJ2-4; the D gene is possibly TRBD1 (5 bases). Germline CDR1 is DFQATT and CDR2 is SNEGSKA (reference sequence). The CDR3 totals 10 residues. CDR3 in DNA: TGCTGTGCCCATGACAGCATTCAGTACTTC. It yields the protein CCAHDSIQYF.

The chain is built from TRBV6-5 and TRBJ2-7, with TRBD2 identical over 7 bases. This CDR3 contains 15 residues. Germline V gene data show CDR1 as MNHEY and CDR2 as SVGAGI. The ends lost 6 bases at V and 0 bases at J; junction bases unmatched: 8. CDR3 in DNA: TGTGCCAGCAGACCAAGCGGGGCGAGCTCCTACGAGCAGTACTTC. Its protein is CASRPSGASSYEQYF.

As concerns this clonotype: A much larger clone sits a single nucleotide away, making a read error possible. This sequence joins TRBV28 and TRBJ2-7; TRBD1 aligns across 7 bases. CDR1 is MDHEN and CDR2 is SYDVKM in the germline V gene. V dropped 3 bases and J dropped 7; count of bases not matched to a gene: 15. This CDR3 contains 16 residues. The CDR3 DNA reads as TGTGCCAGCAGTTTTTATCGGGTGGGACAGTGGCAAGAGCAGTACTTC. It codes for CASSFYRVGQWQEQYF.